The clone carrying this T cell receptor beta chain appeared a single time. The record originates from a study of cytomegalovirus exposure and HLA in healthy donors. The repertoire was sequenced with immunoSEQ multiplex PCR; TCRdb's copy has only in-frame clones and lacks some. Of under 140,000 clones detected, approximately 90% appear once; the ten largest clones hold around 2%. Sequenced: PBMCs. The clonotype was recovered from a young woman in good health and CMV-seronegative.

CDR3 coding DNA: TGTGCCAGCAGATCCGGGACAGGGGTGACTCAGCCCCAGCATTTT. It codes for CASRSGTGVTQPQHF. The gene calls are TRBV28 and TRBJ1-5, with 10 bases matching TRBD1. The CDR3 has 15 amino acids. Germline trimming cut 6 bases from V and 6 bases from J; bases unmatched to any gene: 8. Germline V gene sequence: CDR1 MDHEN, CDR2 SYDVKM.